This T cell receptor beta chain was sequenced for a study of OX40 agonist ivuxolimab in advanced cancers. For the wider study: The costimulatory receptor OX40 (CD134) was targeted by ivuxolimab, a fully human IgG2 agonistic monoclonal antibody. In the dose-escalation cohort, 82.7% of patients were male, and the mean age was roughly 60 years, with a range of roughly 23 to 85. The paper reports the monotherapy dose-escalation portion (N = 52 patients) of the phase I ivuxolimab trial. Of the roughly 53 patients in dose escalation, 19 had hepatocellular carcinoma, about 15 had melanoma, 9 had renal cell carcinoma and 9 had head and neck cancer. The point of sequencing TCRbeta in the periphery was to test whether ivuxolimab changed TCR sequence diversity and drove clonal T-cell expansion. Patients were allowed to have had prior anti-PD-1, anti-PD-L1 or anti-CTLA-4 therapy, and approximately 40% of the dose-escalation patients had previously received checkpoint inhibitors. Intravenous ivuxolimab was administered to patients every 2 weeks at six dose levels: 0.01, 0.1, 0.3, 1.5, 3 and 10 mg/kg. Partial responses occurred in three dose-escalation patients, of whom one had hepatocellular carcinoma and two had cutaneous melanoma.

V trim: 6 bases; J trim: 7 bases; unmatched bases: 12. There are 14 amino acids in the CDR3, from cysteine to phenylalanine inclusive. Solely the CDR3 DNA is kept, with 42 bases framed from the first base. CDR1 and CDR2 were assigned from the germline V gene (reference sequence) as LNHDA and SQIVND. Here is what the overall study found, with its caveats: In the 0.1-3.0 mg/kg groups, partial responders were among the patients with the lowest normalized peripheral clonal expansion, particularly in CD8+ T cells. Low levels of normalized T-cell clonal expansion were also seen in some patients who did not respond. The antigen specificity of the peripheral T cells that underwent clonal expansion was not determined. At doses of 0.1 to 3.0 mg/kg, clonal expansion of both CD4+ and CD8+ T cells in blood was seen between baseline and week 6. After ivuxolimab, CD8+ T cells had more expanded clones than CD4+ T cells on average.

The trial excluded patients who had a history of autoimmune disease or were on systemic immunosuppression. Peripheral blood for TCR sequencing was collected from all dose cohorts at baseline, on cycle 4 day 1, and on cycle 7 day 1. The samples were drawn from a first-in-human, open-label, multicenter phase I dose-escalation trial of ivuxolimab. Adults with locally advanced or metastatic melanoma, renal cell carcinoma, hepatocellular carcinoma or head and neck squamous cell carcinoma were enrolled in the trial. Before TCR sequencing, CD4+ T cells and CD8+ T cells from peripheral blood were sorted into separate populations. Comments on this clone: This clone's antigen is unknown. The sample holds no much larger clone one base away, and base qualities are not on file.

Genomic DNA was extracted from sorted cells for sequencing of the TCRbeta CDR3 region. The immunoSEQ Assay was used for sequencing of TCRbeta CDR3 regions. Not all clones reach the TCRdb copy of this immuneACCESS table, which keeps in-frame sequences only. Checked studies attribute under half of the gap to unresolved V genes and leave the rest unexplained. The sample records approximately 50,000 clones, 70% to 90% of which are singletons. The top ten hold more than 13% of the sample. The V gene is TRBV19 and the J gene is TRBJ2-7; TRBD1 aligns with 7 central bases. The TCR was taken from an adult with an advanced solid tumor such as melanoma, head and neck, liver or kidney cancer. Source: CD4+ or CD8+ T cells sorted from blood, taken in a trial of the OX40 agonist ivuxolimab. CDR3 region: CASSPLWDSREQYF. The DNA is as follows: TGTGCCAGTAGCCCTCTGTGGGACAGCCGAGAGCAGTACTTC. The full variable domain, with segments outside the CDR3 supplied by the reference TRBV19 and TRBJ2-7 proteins, appears as DGGITQSPKYLFRKEGQNVTLSCEQNLNHDAMYWYRQDPGQGLRLIYYSQIVNDFQKGDIAEGYSVSREKKESFPLTVTSAQKNPTAFYLCASSPLWDSREQYFGPGTRLTVT.